This record covers a single TCR beta chain. This receptor's antigen is unknown. Qualities for individual bases were not recorded, and no much larger clone is one base off. In total, approximately 700 healthy bone marrow donors made up the cohort. At the time of sampling, every cohort member was nominally healthy, though immune exposures that went unrecorded were likely present. The donor tested CMV seronegative and was one of the 352 seronegative cohort members. Every donor gave a peripheral blood sample, and the peripheral blood mononuclear cells from that sample were used for TCR beta sequencing. Genomic DNA extraction from the blood cell samples was performed with the Qiagen DNeasy Blood Extraction Kit. Library creation used the immunoSEQ multiplex PCR assay. For the multiplex PCR, a mixture combining 60 forward primers for TCR Vbeta segments and 13 reverse primers for TCR Jbeta segments was used. Amplification of the CDR3 region of rearranged TCR beta genes was performed with a multiplex PCR assay on genomic DNA. On the Illumina HiSeq System, the amplified TCR beta libraries were sequenced as 87-base-pair reads. As for the original processing: A later analysis counted 75 million to 100 million unique TCR beta chains across the 700 or so repertoires, and roughly 9.9 million of these chains were shared by at least two donors. Raw reads were error-corrected and collapsed into unique sequences by a nearest-neighbor algorithm in which closely related sequences were merged to remove PCR and sequencing errors. To assign V, D and J gene segments, CDR3 sequences were aligned to IMGT reference sequences. Each retained sequence needed at least a six-nucleotide match to both a V gene segment and a J gene segment. A rearrangement was called productive if the CDR3 had no stop codons and remained in frame with V and J, and every other rearrangement was called non-productive. Following IMGT convention, CDR3 was defined as the stretch from the second conserved V-encoded cysteine to the conserved J-encoded phenylalanine. Sequences without an unambiguous match to a single V gene segment were excluded from the earlier analysis of about 640 of the donors. An earlier analysis of fewer than 750 of the donors classified V segments as functional when productive rearrangements were above 56.7% and as segregating when the standard deviation between donors was above 5%. A statistical classification framework was developed to diagnose cytomegalovirus status using the catalog of TCR beta chain sequences. In a later analysis, V and J genes were assigned by comparing TCR nucleotide sequences against IMGT/GENE-DB human TR gene sequences. A later analysis assigned CDR3 sequences and most-parsimonious VDJ recombination scenarios with the TCRdist pipeline. In a later analysis, each TCR beta chain was defined by its CDR3 amino acid sequence together with its V-gene family, and reads without a unique V-gene family were excluded. To address suspected cross-contamination and a sequencing artifact, a later analysis removed a few hundred highly shared, low-generation-probability nucleotide sequences. In a later analysis, a clonal expansion index was calculated for each public chain from normalized within-repertoire ranks of inferred template counts. In a later analysis, generation probabilities were computed using a VDJ recombination model fitted to out-of-frame rearrangements, and the results were checked against IGoR. In a later analysis, hypergeometric tests were used to score TCR-TCR, TCR-HLA and TCR-CMV co-occurrence, with a repertoire-size bias correction applied to TCR pairs. False discovery rates were estimated in a later analysis by permuting HLA or CMV assignments 20 times. In a later analysis, co-occurring TCRs were grouped with DBSCAN, and TCRdist sequence similarity was added when clustering was performed within HLA-allele-positive subsets. For co-occurrence clustering, repertoires with fewer than 30,000 or more than 120,000 public chains were excluded, along with five repertoires with anomalous nucleotide sharing. The clones in this table, taken by TCRdb from immuneACCESS, are in-frame only. Not every clone is retained; where verified, under half of the shortfall comes from an unresolved V gene, and the cause of the rest is unknown. D and trimming were read from the DNA, whereas the V and J calls and clone size are those reported in that table. The sample contains about 120,000 clones, 60% to 85% of them found a single time. The ten top clones hold roughly 3% of the sample.

These data are taken from a study of cytomegalovirus exposure and HLA in healthy donors (dated by TCRdb to 2015 to 2018). In the study overall: An earlier analysis of around 600 of the donors reported roughly 300 Gb of sequence data and 117 million unique TCR beta sequences from some 180 million T cells. Every discovery cohort repertoire had been produced on one sequencing platform. Alongside the repertoire data, information on donor age, sex, ethnicity and CMV serostatus was compiled. The study used immunosequencing to profile the T cell repertoires of approximately 690 subjects and linked those repertoires to cytomegalovirus serostatus. To predict cytomegalovirus infection status, the study brought together high-throughput TCR immunosequencing, statistical association of individual TCRs with disease status, and machine learning. HLA typing included class I and class II loci at four-digit resolution. The study aimed to test whether cataloging public T cell receptors could reveal signatures of past pathogen exposure. An early release that covered about 600 HLA-typed donors contained about 300 gigabases of sequencing data and about 93 million unique TCR sequences. Along with the roughly 610-subject first cohort, a separate validation cohort of approximately 110 different subjects was used. An earlier analysis of roughly 600 of the donors used high-throughput TCR beta sequencing to judge whether each TCR beta V gene segment behaved as functional or pseudogenic. A later analysis re-analyzed previously published TCR beta repertoires from several hundred donors and added high-resolution HLA genotyping to study TCR occurrence patterns. Five DR-DQ haplotypes were handled as single units for association and clustering, since linkage in the cohort was strong. Among the 398 genotyped donors, around 81% belonged to the genetic ancestry cluster associated with self-reported Caucasian donors. Typing coverage differed by locus: A, B, C, DRB1 and DQB1 were typed in roughly 629-630 donors, DQA1 in about 550, DPA1 in 600 to 610, and DPB1 in approximately 450. Across 398 genotyped donors of the cohort, an average of approximately 220,000 unique TCR beta nucleotide sequences per donor were sequenced, and roughly 20% of those sequences were non-productive. A later genetic analysis took genome-wide SNP genotypes for about 55% of the 666 donors and used that subset as a discovery cohort. Rather than drawing on any new phenotypic data, the later analysis identified candidate immune exposures from TCR beta sequences and the way those sequences occurred across donors. Paper-wide results and their limitations: The 87-base-pair reads could not distinguish some IMGT-functional V segments, including TRBV6-2 and TRBV6-3, so those segments were excluded. A later analysis reported that several top co-occurrence clusters appeared linked to parvovirus B19, influenza, CMV and Epstein-Barr virus. The classifier was reported to diagnose cytomegalovirus status with high specificity and sensitivity in both the original and validation cohorts. CMV serostatus was the only immune exposure information available for the cohort. The earlier analysis of about 600 of the donors excluded some 15 rarely observed V segments, including chromosome 9 orphons, because counts were too low. In a later genetic analysis, fewer N-insertions in productive TCRs were reported among donors in an Asian-associated ancestry cluster than the approximately 670-donor mean. Only TCR beta chains were sequenced in this cohort, and the absence of alpha or paired-chain data limited detectable features. A later genetic analysis associated a missense DCLRE1C variant with V-gene and J-gene trimming of TCR beta chains, and an independent cohort replicated the association. According to a later analysis, most CMV-associated TCR beta chains appeared to be HLA-restricted, and the HLA associations seemed to be driven largely by CMV exposure. While some public TCRs were present in many individuals, most TCR sequences turned up only very rarely across donors. Compared with equally common non-associated chains, HLA-associated TCR beta chains in a later analysis were more clonally expanded and had lower generation probabilities. Broadly in line with IMGT annotations, most TCR beta V segments showed up in productive rearrangements about 87% or about 30% of the time in an earlier analysis of several hundred of the donors. Because HLA typing was missing for some donors at each locus, association tests included only the typed subset. A later analysis associated 16,951 TCR beta sequences with specific HLA alleles at a false discovery rate of 0.05. When HLA alleles, especially DR and DQ, strongly co-occurred, TCR associations were difficult to assign to individual alleles. A further reported finding was that TCR beta sequences accurately predicted the HLA-A and HLA-B alleles for most subjects in the first cohort. Correlated functional status among segregating V segments might be attributable to linkage disequilibrium, but an unknown experimental factor could not be ruled out. It was suggested by the authors that the approach could potentially be generalized to other disease states and immunological phenotypes. The sequencing pipeline was judged likely to have produced a cluster of highly shared sequence variants as a technical artifact. A total of roughly 160 TCR beta chains were listed by the study as associated with cytomegalovirus. In a later analysis, the rate of TCR association differed among HLA loci, with DRB1 alleles having the most associated TCRs and HLA-C alleles having the fewest. Roughly uniform sequencing depth across donors was assumed in presence/absence analyses, although this assumption may not hold. A few of the identified cytomegalovirus-associated TCR beta chains were confirmed in vitro to be specific for cytomegalovirus antigens.

V is trimmed back by 7 bases and J by 5 bases, and the junction contains 6 bases that no gene match accounts for. From the cysteine through the phenylalanine, the CDR3 covers 13 amino acids. The only DNA kept is the CDR3, 39 bases in frame from the first base. CDR1 and CDR2 are read off the germline V gene as ENHRY and SYGVKD. Specimen: PBMCs. The origin of this receptor is a female donor in good health and CMV-seronegative. The rearranged chain carries TRBV10-3 and TRBJ2-7; 9 bases in the middle match TRBD1. The CDR3 loop reads CAINQDRGHEQYF. The DNA sequence follows: TGTGCCATCAACCAGGACAGGGGCCACGAGCAGTACTTC.